The rows below give T cell receptor beta chains drawn from one sample of a study of blood T cell repertoires in COVID-19. Produced via immunoSEQ multiplex PCR; TCRdb's table is partial and in-frame only. The sample comprises approximately 38,000 clones, 80% to 90% of which are singletons, and under 10% rests with the top ten. Material for sequencing was peripheral blood. The receptors derive from a man aged 25 to 40 with active or convalescent COVID-19. Each CDR3 is given with its conserved first and last residue. Fields, in order: J gene, V gene, CDR3 protein.

TRBJ1-5,TRBV7-9,CASSFGQGAQPQHF
TRBJ1-2,TRBV6-5,CASSPGLRYGYTF
TRBJ1-2,TRBV2,CASSRQASYGYTF
TRBJ2-4,TRBV18,CASSPLGAGKNIQYF
TRBJ2-1,TRBV6-2/TRBV6-3,CASSGTSGRIVSYNEQFF
TRBJ1-3,TRBV3-1/TRBV3-2,CASSQRLTGPSGNTIYF
TRBJ2-3,TRBV10-3,CAISTGLGTDTQYF
TRBJ2-3,TRBV7-6,CASSLLAGGRDTQYF
TRBJ2-5,TRBV9,CASSVREKQETQYF
TRBJ2-3,TRBV5-6,CASSSGQGDTDTQYF
TRBJ1-3,TRBV20-1,CSASDRGPGNTIYF
TRBJ2-3,TRBV11-2,CASSLEGGTFTDTQYF
TRBJ2-7,TRBV7-6,CASSLQDRVSSEQYF
TRBJ1-6,TRBV27,CASSSFQGGAGNSPLHF
TRBJ1-1,TRBV7-2,CASSYKQGIVNTEAFF
TRBJ2-1,TRBV5-1,CASSLREPEQFF
TRBJ2-7,TRBV4-1,CASSPRDRSYEQYF
TRBJ2-3,TRBV24-1,CATSDAPTAAADTQYF
TRBJ1-2,TRBV7-9,CASSRTGGYGYTF
TRBJ2-2,TRBV24-1,CATSAPGTTNTGELFF
TRBJ1-4,TRBV5-4,CASSNTGGEEKLFF
TRBJ1-2,TRBV5-4,CASSLDGTGLTNYGYTF
TRBJ1-3,TRBV18,CASSSVPLGENTIYF
TRBJ1-2,TRBV11-1,CASSTDTSRGYTF
TRBJ2-1,TRBV9,CASTAGGLPWDEQFF
TRBJ1-5,TRBV5-1,CASSLKVAGFNQPQHF
TRBJ1-1,TRBV19,CASSPDREYTEAFF
TRBJ1-2,TRBV2,CASGTGGNYGYTF
TRBJ2-5,TRBV30,CAWSGLAGPYQETQYF
TRBJ1-1,TRBV5-1,CASSSSITGAYTEAFF
TRBJ2-1,TRBV20-1,CSARVGYEQFF
TRBJ2-4,TRBV5-5,CASSPEALAKNIQYF
TRBJ2-2,TRBV12-1,CASSPVLAHPAGELFF
TRBJ1-2,TRBV19,CASSKDSWGYGYTF
TRBJ2-1,TRBV24-1,CATSDVIAPSYNEQFF
TRBJ1-2,TRBV7-2,CASSPVAGTGDYGYTF
TRBJ2-2,TRBV2,CASRKGDSNTGELFF
TRBJ2-2,TRBV7-2,CASSLVSGGSGELFF
TRBJ1-1,TRBV18,CASSPRPENTEAFF
TRBJ1-4,TRBV19,CASSIRGNLFF
TRBJ1-2,TRBV3-1/TRBV3-2,CASSPRTANYGYTF
TRBJ1-1,TRBV7-2,CASSPPWGGPKGNTEAFF
TRBJ1-6,TRBV4-2,CASSQESGQGSRSPLHF